The source of this T cell receptor (beta chain) is a study of shared clonotypes between healthy human individuals. Overall study: Each donor contributed plates that comprised three CD4 naive, three CD4 memory, two CD8 naive and one CD8 memory.

About this clone: Its cognate antigen is unknown.

Genomic DNA of each subset was evenly split across several immunoSEQ plates. Libraries were prepared by immunoSEQ multiplex PCR; TCRdb keeps only in-frame clonotypes and omits some of them. The sample has about 1 million clones, about 75% seen once. The study's findings and limits: Naive CD4 clonotypes were shared across a few donors at about 5%.

The CDR3 is 14 residues long. The ends were cut back, 3 bases at V and 7 bases at J, with 10 bases in the middle. The germline gives CDR1 MGHRA, CDR2 YSYEKL. The source material was memory CD4+ T cells sorted from blood. Subset indicated: CD45RA-negative fraction. The sequence derives from a young man in good health. The chain recombines TRBV4-1 with TRBJ2-6; D remains unclear. Here the CDR3 DNA reads TGCGCCAGCAGCCATCCTGAAGCAGCCAACGTCCTGACTTTC. Amino acids: CASSHPEAANVLTF.